The rows below give T cell receptor beta chains drawn from one sample of a study of human T cells and chemical hapten exposure. TCRdb re-derived calls from the RACE reads in MiXCR, one entry per CDR3 protein. The sample shows approximately 80,000 distinct CDR3 sequences, about 10% of them seen only once. Sample: whole blood, taken in connection with sensitization to the hapten diphenylcyclopropenone (DPC). These receptors all come from a woman between 45 and 65 years old with alopecia areata. Some clones in this sample may be carry-over from other donors' samples. CDR3s include the opening cysteine and the closing phenylalanine or tryptophan. D genes are given only for firm matches. Only some rows state a clone size, as once, few, many or a class for expanded clones.

V	J	D	size	CDR3	DNA
TRBV3-1	TRBJ2-3	.	.	CASSQVPGHLLGTDTQYF	TGTGCCAGCAGCCAAGTCCCCGGACATCTCCTCGGCACAGATACGCAGTATTTT
TRBV12-3/TRBV12-4	TRBJ2-6	.	many	CAGARGGGANVLTF	TGTGCCGGCGCCCGGGGAGGTGGGGCCAACGTCCTGACTTTC
TRBV9	TRBJ2-7	.	.	CASSVRAGYEQYF	TGTGCCAGCAGCGTAAGGGCAGGCTACGAGCAGTACTTC
TRBV6-6	TRBJ2-5	.	many	CASSYRAGQETQYF	TGTGCCAGCAGTTACCGGGCGGGACAAGAGACCCAGTACTTC
TRBV20-1	TRBJ2-3	TRBD2	many	CSARVPAGVSDTQYF	TGCAGTGCTAGAGTGCCAGCGGGAGTTTCTGATACGCAGTATTTT
TRBV6-2/TRBV6-3	TRBJ2-1	TRBD2	few	CASSYPGGSGRRGEQFF	TGTGCCAGCAGTTACCCAGGGGGTAGCGGGAGGCGGGGTGAGCAGTTCTTC
TRBV24-1	TRBJ2-3	.	.	CATSDITTDAQYF	TGTGCCACCAGTGATATCACCACAGATGCGCAGTATTTT
TRBV4-3	TRBJ1-1	.	few	CASSQDTGGLTEAFF	TGCGCCAGCAGCCAAGATACGGGGGGCCTAACTGAAGCTTTCTTT
TRBV18	TRBJ2-3	.	.	CASSPGESIDTQYF	TGTGCCAGCTCACCGGGAGAAAGCATAGATACGCAGTATTTT
TRBV29-1	TRBJ1-1	.	many	CSVDKNTEAFF	TGCAGCGTTGATAAGAACACTGAAGCTTTCTTT
TRBV30	TRBJ1-5	.	many	CAWSRTPANQPQHF	TGTGCCTGGAGTCGGACCCCTGCAAATCAGCCCCAGCATTTT
TRBV7-8	TRBJ2-1	TRBD1	many	CASSKGAYEQFF	TGTGCCAGCAGCAAGGGGGCCTATGAGCAGTTCTTC
TRBV11-2	TRBJ1-5	.	many	CASSFTGSNQPQHF	TGTGCCAGCAGCTTCACAGGGAGCAATCAGCCCCAGCATTTT
TRBV30	TRBJ2-7	.	many	CAWSADRTGYEQYF	TGTGCCTGGAGCGCCGACAGGACGGGATACGAGCAGTACTTC
TRBV10-3	TRBJ2-7	.	once	CAISESTPTSHEQYF	TGTGCCATCAGTGAGTCGACGCCGACTAGTCACGAGCAGTACTTC
TRBV10-2	TRBJ2-7	.	few	CASRDSTAPYEQYF	TGCGCCAGCAGAGACTCGACAGCCCCCTACGAGCAGTACTTC
TRBV20-1	TRBJ2-1	.	few	CSARAWTVNNEQFF	TGCAGTGCTAGAGCCTGGACGGTAAACAATGAGCAGTTCTTC
TRBV20-1	TRBJ1-5	TRBD1	many	CSASEPQGARQPQHF	TGCAGTGCTTCAGAACCTCAGGGGGCCCGACAGCCCCAGCATTTT
TRBV29-1	TRBJ2-1	TRBD2	.	CSVEGGTSPDEQFF	TGCAGCGTTGAAGGCGGGACTAGCCCGGATGAGCAGTTCTTC
TRBV11-2	TRBJ1-5	.	few	CASSFGVNQPQHF	TGTGCCAGCAGCTTTGGGGTCAATCAGCCCCAGCATTTT
TRBV29-1	TRBJ2-3	.	few	CSVDGGPRGGADTQYF	TGCAGCGTTGATGGGGGGCCCAGGGGTGGAGCCGATACGCAGTATTTT
TRBV29-1	TRBJ1-1	.	many	CSVGPGVAFF	TGCAGCGTCGGCCCAGGGGTAGCTTTCTTT
TRBV28	TRBJ2-7	.	few	CASASGYEQYF	TGTGCCAGCGCCTCCGGCTACGAGCAGTACTTC
TRBV19	TRBJ1-2	.	.	CASTTGTEILYGYTF	TGTGCCAGTACAACCGGGACCGAGATTTTATATGGCTACACCTTC
TRBV7-2	TRBJ2-5	.	.	CASSLSQYQETQYF	TGTGCCAGCAGCTTAAGTCAGTATCAAGAGACCCAGTACTTC
TRBV29-1	TRBJ2-1	.	many	CSVQDNNEQFF	TGCAGCGTCCAGGACAACAATGAGCAGTTCTTC
TRBV6-2/TRBV6-3	TRBJ2-2	.	.	CASGSFGLKLDRELFF	TGTGCCAGCGGCTCATTTGGACTGAAGCTTGACAGGGAGCTGTTTTTT
TRBV2	TRBJ2-2	.	many	CASSANPGITGELFF	TGTGCCAGCAGTGCGAACCCAGGGATCACCGGGGAGCTGTTTTTT
TRBV20-1	TRBJ1-1	TRBD1	many	CSARGQTGGAEAFF	TGCAGTGCTAGAGGTCAGACAGGGGGAGCTGAAGCTTTCTTT